This T cell receptor beta chain originates from a study of blood T cell repertoires in COVID-19. Overall study: The study drew acute and convalescent COVID-19 samples from the United States, Italy and Spain. T cells, B-cell-depleted T cells, or PBMCs supplied cDNA or gDNA.

In the original processing: Nucleated cell number was recorded as an estimate derived from reference gene primer amplification. Sequencing was performed with immunoSEQ multiplex PCR; in TCRdb, only in-frame clones are kept and a portion is missing. V and J calls and clone size are those listed in that table; D and trimming were worked out from the DNA. This table holds 75,000 to 85,000 clones, 88% found once. The germline V gene encodes CDR1 LGHDT and CDR2 YNNKEL (reference sequence). The CDR3 runs to 12 residues. Between the trimmed V and J ends, which lost 2 bases and 8 bases, there was a span of 10 bases.

This TCR was sampled from a human donor in a cohort sampled during active COVID-19. The V call is TRBV3-1 (or the pseudogene TRBV3-2), the J call TRBJ2-7; no clear D. The sample consisted of peripheral blood. For the CDR3, the DNA is TGTGCCAGCAGCCAAACTGACTTCCAGCAGTACTTC. It translates to CASSQTDFQQYF.